The present T cell receptor (beta chain) was sequenced within a study of CXCR3-negative and CXCR3-positive naive CD8 T cells. Findings and limits, study-wide: Diversity ran similarly high across both naive subsets but far lower in memory CD8+ cells. TCR interaction strength was inferred from TRB CDR3 physicochemistry, as CD5 matched across naive subsets.

On this clonotype: Its antigen is undetermined.

This CDR3 is 11 amino acids long. 5' RACE with UMI labels generated the TRB cDNA libraries. From the 5' RACE reads, TCRdb lists one entry per CDR3 protein and no DNA. The ten most abundant clones cover about 25% of a sample with about 57,000 distinct CDR3 sequences. The genes are TRBV12-3 or TRBV12-4 and TRBJ1-2; without DNA, the TCRdb call of TRBD1 cannot be checked. The sequencing sample was made of memory CD8+ T cells from blood. The TCR comes from a human donor in good health. Some clones in this sample may be carry-over from other donors' samples. The CDR3 protein is CASGQGDGYTF.